This TCR beta chain was observed in a study of immune characteristics of hereditary and idiopathic chronic pancreatitis. Here immunoSEQ multiplex PCR was the method, and the copy in TCRdb shows in-frame clones only, minus some. The sample consists of roughly 13,000 clones, less than 85% of them appearing once. Patients having total pancreatectomy with islet autotransplantation provided the chronic pancreatitis pancreas tissue. Bulk pancreas tissue, not sorted T cells, supplied the genomic DNA for TCR beta sequencing. This clonotype was obtained from a human donor with chronic pancreatitis. Sequenced material: pancreas tissue with hereditary chronic pancreatitis.

CDR3 nucleotide sequence: TGTGCCAGCAGCTTGGGAGGGGGGTTTATAGAGACCCAGTACTTC. It yields the protein CASSLGGGFIETQYF. The chain recombines TRBV5-6 with TRBJ2-5; either TRBD1 or TRBD2 may supply D (6 bases each). CDR3 length: 15 residues. The V gene lost 0 bases and the J gene lost 4 bases, with 13 bases spanning the gap. CDR1 is SGHDT and CDR2 is YYEEEE in the germline V gene.